The next 26 T cell receptor beta chains were all read from a single sample in a study of blood T cell repertoires in COVID-19. The protocol was immunoSEQ multiplex PCR, while the TCRdb copy is restricted to in-frame clones and leaves out a portion. The sample has some 320,000 clones; approximately 81% are singletons. Sequencing was done on a sample of PBMCs or T cells enriched from blood (not recorded which). The receptors come from a young woman who had been exposed to COVID-19.

The V gene is TRBV30, the J gene TRBJ2-1; 8 bases are a match to TRBD2. After removal of 4 bases from V and 6 bases from J, the junction contained 2 bases not matched to a gene. Germline V CDR1 and CDR2: GTSNPN, SVGIG (reference sequence). This CDR3 region has 12 residues. CDR3 in DNA: TGTGCCTGGATCGGGGGGGTCAATGAGCAGTTCTTC. The encoded protein is CAWIGGVNEQFF.

This sequence joins TRBV7-9 and TRBJ2-7, with D perhaps matching TRBD1 (6 bases). V lost 6 bases and J 2 bases, leaving 14 bases between the germline ends. The CDR3 is 14 amino acids. In germline, CDR1 is SEHNR, CDR2 FQNEAQ (reference sequence). For the CDR3, the DNA is TGTGCCAGCAGTTCGGGACATGGAGCCTACGAGCAGTACTTC. This translates into CASSSGHGAYEQYF. Variable domain in full (rest from reference TRBV7-9 and TRBJ2-7): DTGVSQNPRHKITKRGQNVTFRCDPISEHNRLYWYRQTLGQGPEFLTYFQNEAQLEKSRLLSDRFSAERPKGSFSTLEIQRTEQGDSAMYLCASSSGHGAYEQYFGPGTRLTVT.

V usage is TRBV5-1 and J usage is TRBJ1-5; 7 nucleotides match TRBD1. This CDR3 is built from 15 residues. The ends lost 1 base at V and 4 bases at J; junction bases unmatched: 5. The germline gives CDR1 SGHRS, CDR2 YFSETQ. CDR3 protein: CASSLKGGFNQPQHF. Here the CDR3 DNA reads TGCGCCAGCAGCTTGAAAGGGGGCTTTAATCAGCCCCAGCATTTT.

This clone was counted only a few times. The chain employs TRBV4-3 and TRBJ2-6, with a tentative D call TRBD1 (5 bases). The V gene lost 1 base and the J gene lost 2 bases, with 9 bases spanning the gap. Germline CDR1 is LGHNA and CDR2 is YSLEER. The CDR3 spans 16 residues. In nucleotides, the CDR3 is TGCGCCAGCAGCCAAGCCTCAGGGACTGGGGCCAACGTCCTGACTTTC. It encodes CASSQASGTGANVLTF.

A word on this clone: This clone may be a read error of a much larger clone one base away. V and J are TRBV3-1 (or the pseudogene TRBV3-2) and TRBJ2-3; D ambiguous. The CDR3 has 11 residues. With 6 bases removed from V and 2 bases from J, the gap between germline ends came to 3 bases. Per the germline V gene, CDR1 is LGHDT and CDR2 is YNNKEL (reference sequence). CDR3 amino acids: CASSLTDTQYF. The CDR3 DNA sequence: TGTGCCAGCAGTCTCACAGATACGCAGTATTTT.

The CDR3 coding sequence is TGTGCCAGCTCATTAGACAGGGGGACTTACGCGAACACCGGGGAGCTGTTTTTT. This codes for CASSLDRGTYANTGELFF. The chain carries TRBV18 and TRBJ2-2, with 9 positions matching TRBD1. From germline, CDR1 is KGHSH and CDR2 LQKENI. This CDR3 comprises 18 residues. V gave up 5 bases and J gave up 0 bases; unmatched junction bases: 10.

The rearrangement uses TRBV29-1 and TRBJ1-4, with 7 bases fitting TRBD1. The J segment lost 0 bases and the V segment lost 6 bases, leaving 7 bases of the junction unmatched. This CDR3 region has 15 residues. Per the germline V gene, CDR1 is SQVTM and CDR2 is ANQGSEA. This chain's CDR3 is CSVQRQGTTNEKLFF. CDR3 sequence (DNA): TGCAGCGTCCAACGACAGGGCACAACTAATGAAAAACTGTTTTTT.

The V gene is TRBV27, the J gene TRBJ2-7, with 11 positions matching TRBD2. The V gene's germline CDR1 is MNHEY and CDR2 SMNVEV (reference sequence). Losses at the gene ends were 6 bases for V and 6 bases for J; bases not matched to a gene: 7. This CDR3 contains 14 residues. This CDR3 is CASRLTSGSSEQYF. The CDR3 DNA reads as TGTGCCAGCAGACTAACTAGCGGGAGTAGCGAGCAGTACTTC.

The chain uses TRBV9 and TRBJ1-3; no clear D gene. CDR1 and CDR2 (germline): SGDLS, YYNGEE. The CDR3 is 15 amino acids. V lost 0 bases, J lost 2 bases, and 9 bases lay in between. This CDR3 reads CASSVDGGPGNTIYF. The CDR3 coding sequence is TGTGCCAGCAGCGTAGATGGAGGGCCTGGAAACACCATATATTTT.

In its sample, this clone was seen once. The J gene is TRBJ1-2, the V gene TRBV15; D is unclear. The V gene's germline CDR1 is LNHNV and CDR2 YYDKDF (reference sequence). Trimming stripped 0 bases from V and 0 bases from J, with 17 bases between. CDR3 length equals 18 residues. This CDR3 is CATSRDRERNVANYGYTF. The CDR3 bases are TGTGCCACCAGCAGAGATCGGGAAAGGAATGTAGCTAACTATGGCTACACCTTC.

The V and J genes are TRBV4-3 and TRBJ2-3, with TRBD1 identical over 9 bases. From germline, CDR1 is LGHNA and CDR2 YSLEER. CDR3 length: 15 residues. The junction had 4 bases not matched to a gene; V was cut back by 0 bases and J by 6 bases. CDR3 region: CASSQDRTGVDTQYF. The CDR3 region has the DNA TGCGCCAGCAGCCAAGATCGGACAGGGGTTGATACGCAGTATTTT.

A single count supports this clone. The rearrangement uses TRBV28 and TRBJ2-1; tentatively, D is TRBD2 (6 bases). Germline-derived CDR1 and CDR2 are MDHEN and SYDVKM. The CDR3 sequence is 15 residues long. V dropped 6 bases and J dropped 4 bases, with 16 bases sitting between them. The CDR3 DNA sequence: TGTGCCAGCAGCCCCACCGTGGAGGGTTACAATGAGCAGTTCTTC. Amino acid sequence: CASSPTVEGYNEQFF.

The genes are TRBV6-5 and TRBJ1-1; the D gene is possibly TRBD1 (5 bases). This CDR3 has 14 amino acids. V was shortened by 7 bases and J by 1 base, with 13 bases between the two germline ends. Germline CDR1 and CDR2: MNHEY and SVGAGI. The CDR3 DNA follows: TGTGCCAGCATCAGGGCGGATGCGAACACTGAAGCTTTCTTT. It codes for CASIRADANTEAFF.

The rearrangement uses TRBV18 and TRBJ2-1; 7 positions match TRBD2. The CDR3 totals 14 residues. From germline, CDR1 is KGHSH and CDR2 LQKENI. The V segment lost 5 bases and the J segment 9 bases; nucleotides outside the gene matches: 10. DNA for the CDR3: TGTGCCAGCTCATCAGGGAGGGAGGCTGTTGAGCAGTTCTTC. It codes for CASSSGREAVEQFF.

This chain joins TRBV14 and TRBJ2-4; TRBD1 might be the D (5 bases). CDR1 SGHDN and CDR2 FVKESK come from the germline V gene. V was pared by 3 bases and J by 6 bases, with 12 bases between. The CDR3 loop spans 14 amino acids. The CDR3 here is CASSHDSDRNIQYF. CDR3 sequence (DNA): TGTGCCAGCAGCCACGACAGTGATCGAAACATTCAGTACTTC.

V gene TRBV12-3 or TRBV12-4 combines with J gene TRBJ2-1, with D tentatively TRBD2 (6 bases). The CDR3 covers 13 residues. Trimming pared 5 bases from V and 4 bases from J, leaving 9 bases between. CDR3 DNA: TGTGCCAGCAGTCGCGGGATTTACAATGAGCAGTTCTTC. As protein: CASSRGIYNEQFF.

This clone was recorded a few times. The chain recombines TRBV5-1 with TRBJ2-3; 12 nucleotides agree with TRBD1. Germline CDR1 SGHRS, CDR2 YFSETQ. CDR3 length: 14 residues. V lost 4 bases, J lost 8 bases, and 5 bases stayed unmatched. CDR3 sequence reads: CASSMGQGATTQYF. The DNA for the CDR3 is TGCGCCAGCAGCATGGGACAGGGGGCGACTACGCAGTATTTT.

CDR3 DNA sequence: TGTGCCAGCAGCGTAGATAAGGGACTAGCGGGCTACGAGCAGTACTTC. Translating it yields CASSVDKGLAGYEQYF. V is TRBV9 and J is TRBJ2-7; TRBD2 agrees at 12 bases. V lost 0 bases to trimming and J lost 3 bases; unmatched junction nucleotides: 4. The CDR3 is 16 amino acids. Germline-derived CDR1 and CDR2 are SGDLS and YYNGEE.

The chain recombines TRBV6-1 with TRBJ1-6; 9 bases fit TRBD1. This CDR3 spans 17 amino acids. Germline values: CDR1 MNHNS, CDR2 SASEGT. Unmatched junction bases numbered 11, after V lost 2 bases and J lost 9 bases. The CDR3 spells CASSEPLKYRGPSPLHF. The CDR3 DNA follows: TGTGCCAGCAGTGAACCCTTGAAGTACAGGGGGCCTTCACCCCTCCACTTT.

The chain couples TRBV6-5 to TRBJ1-4; 10 bases line up with TRBD1. Trimming at V came to 6 bases and at J to 8 bases, leaving 9 bases not matched to a gene. CDR1 MNHEY and CDR2 SVGAGI come from the germline V gene. The CDR3 is made up of 15 amino acids. The CDR3 DNA reads as TGTGCCAGCAGGCGGGGACAGGGGTCTTGGGAAAAACTGTTTTTT. This gives the protein CASRRGQGSWEKLFF.

The chain uses TRBV9 and TRBJ1-6, with TRBD1 matching 9 bases. Looked up from germline, CDR1 is SGDLS and CDR2 is YYNGEE. CDR3 length equals 15 residues. Trimming cost V 2 bases and J 8 bases; bases outside gene matches: 5. In DNA form, the CDR3 reads TGTGCCAGCAGCGTCGACGGGACAGGGTATTCACCCCTCCACTTT. Protein: CASSVDGTGYSPLHF.

This chain connects TRBV7-9 to TRBJ2-5; 7 nucleotides match TRBD1. Trimming removed 7 bases from V and 2 bases from J; junction bases left unmatched: 7. CDR1 is SEHNR and CDR2 is FQNEAQ in the germline V gene (reference sequence). The CDR3 has 14 residues. The CDR3 is CASNRRDRQETQYF. The CDR3 DNA is TGTGCCAGCAACCGCCGGGACAGACAAGAGACCCAGTACTTC.

The V and J genes are TRBV5-1 and TRBJ2-3; no reliable D call. The CDR3 length is 14 residues. The germline gives CDR1 SGHRS, CDR2 YFSETQ. V was cut by 6 bases and J by 6 bases, with 17 bases left in between. CDR3 protein: CASNQVPGSDTQYF. For the CDR3, the DNA is TGCGCCAGCAATCAAGTCCCAGGTTCCGATACGCAGTATTTT. The full variable domain, with the rest looked up from reference TRBV5-1 and TRBJ2-3, is KAGVTQTPRYLIKTRGQQVTLSCSPISGHRSVSWYQQTPGQGLQFLFEYFSETQRNKGNFPGRFSGRQFSNSRSEMNVSTLELGDSALYLCASNQVPGSDTQYFGPGTRLTVL.

This CDR3 is CASSIRQGTSPLHF. CDR3 coding DNA: TGTGCCAGCAGTATCAGACAGGGCACTTCACCCCTCCACTTT. The rearrangement joins TRBV7-9 to TRBJ1-6; 7 bases are shared with TRBD1. The germline V gene has CDR1 SEHNR and CDR2 FQNEAQ (reference sequence). This CDR3 contains 14 residues. With 6 bases clipped from V and 9 bases from J, the junction kept 8 bases outside the gene matches. The full variable domain, its missing parts supplied by reference TRBV7-9 and TRBJ1-6, is DTGVSQNPRHKITKRGQNVTFRCDPISEHNRLYWYRQTLGQGPEFLTYFQNEAQLEKSRLLSDRFSAERPKGSFSTLEIQRTEQGDSAMYLCASSIRQGTSPLHFGNGTRLTVT.

About this clone: A junction boundary mismatches the germline segment, possibly from a read error. V and J are TRBV28 and TRBJ1-1, with D possibly matching TRBD1 (6 bases). Germline-derived CDR1 and CDR2 are MDHEN and SYDVKM. The CDR3 totals 13 residues. The CDR3 protein is CASSTNSGTPSDF. In DNA form, the CDR3 reads TGTGCCAGCAGTACAAATTCCGGGACACCCTCAGACTTT.

The genes are TRBV6-1 and TRBJ1-4, with a tentative D call TRBD1 (5 bases). The CDR3 contains 14 residues. From germline, CDR1 is MNHNS and CDR2 SASEGT. V lost 1 base and J lost 4, with 7 bases in between. The CDR3 reads CASSEGQFNEKLFF. CDR3 sequence (DNA): TGTGCCAGCAGTGAAGGACAGTTTAATGAAAAACTGTTTTTT.